The text below deals with one T cell receptor (beta chain). Its cognate antigen is unknown. The data stem from a study of Ad26.COV2.S vaccination and SARS-CoV-2 variants. Broader study findings: Participants given vaccine showed non-spike TCR breadth similar to that of placebo recipients. Greater spike-specific TCR breadth was seen in vaccine recipients than in placebo recipients.

Treatment in this sample: around 19 received Ad26.COV2.S at low or high dose, single or two shots; five or six received placebo; per-sample allocation not given. Specimen acquisition occurred on day 63 following the initial vaccine or placebo injection. In Boston, the donor was an adult between 18-55 years of age. The study used a vaccine consisting of an Ad26 vector that expressed Wuhan-strain SARS-CoV-2 spike. With 4 bases clipped from V and 2 bases from J, the junction kept 5 bases outside the gene matches. The germline CDR1 and CDR2 sequences are SQVTM and ANQGSEA. The CDR3 consists of 13 residues. Profiled with immunoSEQ multiplex PCR; TCRdb holds only in-frame clones, not every one. The table has about 420,000 clones, 85% to 90% seen once.

The origin of this receptor is a person aged 18-65 years who received the Ad26.COV2.S COVID-19 vaccine or a placebo. The chain uses TRBV29-1 and TRBJ2-7, with 7 bases matching TRBD1. Here the sequenced sample was peripheral blood, taken in a trial of Ad26.COV2.S vaccine versus placebo. This CDR3 is CSVVGTETYEQYF. DNA of the CDR3: TGCAGCGTTGTGGGGACAGAAACCTACGAGCAGTACTTC.